This TCR beta chain was captured by sequencing in a study of T cells in Graves' hyperthyroidism and ophthalmopathy (dated by TCRdb to about 2019). About the investigation overall: Peripheral blood was sampled at the time of initial diagnosis, prior to any treatment. The 85 to 100 discovery patients were randomly split 7:3 into training and test sets. The study also compared thyroid tissue and blood T-cell repertoires from five or six Graves' hyperthyroidism patients. After blood sampling, hyperthyroidism patients were treated with methimazole at a starting dose of 30 mg daily, and ophthalmopathy patients were treated with high-dose intravenous methylprednisolone. A discovery cohort of fewer than 110 patients, about 43 with Graves' ophthalmopathy and over 55 with stable Graves' hyperthyroidism, was used to find distinguishing TCR V-J signatures. TCR Vbeta CDR3 sequencing of approximately 140 peripheral blood samples (43 ophthalmopathy, around 80 hyperthyroidism and around 17 progressor patients) is reported in the paper. Prospective prediction of ophthalmopathy was tested in an independent validation cohort of some 20 hyperthyroidism patients and 17 patients who later progressed to ophthalmopathy.

With termini counted, the CDR3 has 14 amino acids. Kept here is only the CDR3 DNA, which spans 42 bases and is read in frame from base 1. V is cut by 1 base and J by 4 bases, and the space between the germline ends is 9 bases. CDR1 and CDR2, per the germline V gene (reference sequence), are SEHNR and FQNEAQ. What the authors observed across the whole study: In validation, progression to ophthalmopathy was predicted by the model with roughly 69% sensitivity and around 76% specificity, a median of about 6 months before onset. Blood samples also contained most of the expanded thyroid clonotypes (frequency above 0.001), which suggests that blood repertoires may reflect thyroid immune responses. No statistical method was used to fix the sample size in advance, and group allocation was not hidden from the investigators. A model built on a 13 V-J signature distinguished ophthalmopathy from stable hyperthyroidism, reaching around 90% sensitivity and approximately 81% specificity in cross-validation and 80%/75% in testing.

Stable Graves' hyperthyroidism was defined as the absence of progression to ophthalmopathy over 18 months of follow-up. Hyperthyroidism patients were newly diagnosed, had a disease duration of under 2 months, and were aged 18 to 65 years. The study excluded patients with uncontrolled infections, other autoimmune diseases, pregnancy or lactation. Diagnoses relied on clinical symptoms, serum thyroxine and TRAb, thyroid ultrasound and orbital computed tomography. PBMCs were isolated from about 9.1 ml of fresh peripheral blood by Ficoll-Paque density gradient centrifugation. Total RNA was extracted using Trizol reagent, and RNA quality was assessed on an Agilent 2100 Bioanalyzer. This clonotype showed up just once. What this receptor recognizes is not known. A read error may explain this, as a much larger clone is one base away. The CDR3 ends on some other residue instead of the conserved phenylalanine or tryptophan, so this is likely a read error.

The TCR beta CDR3 regions were amplified from RNA transcripts. For the first round of RT-PCR on the TCR CDR3, the HTBI primer set was used together with the Qiagen OneStep RT-PCR kit. Libraries were constructed in a second round of multiplex PCR, after which size selection and purification were performed. The libraries were sequenced on an Illumina HiSeq2000 using paired-end 100 bp reads. Per the source publication's procedure: SOAPnuke was used to process the raw data, removing reads that contained adapters or uncalled bases, had a mean Phred below 15, or lacked an exact match to the constant primer or identifier. COPE v1.2.5 was used to merge high-quality paired reads, and clonotypes were defined as unique nucleotide sequences. Clonotypes were aligned to IMGT TRBV, TRBD and TRBJ reference segments using MiTCR v1.1. The analysis included only V-J combinations with a frequency above 0.0001, which together covered around 99% of the repertoires. The TCS score was defined as the ratio of F50 (clonal expansion) to E x V (chaos), calculated using BLOSUM62-based TCRdist between CDR3 peptides within each V-J. Welch's t-statistics and random forest reduced 500 to 650 V-J features to fewer than 15, which were used in a naive Bayes classifier (R e1071). TCRdb reprocessed the public reads (quality trimming at Q25 with fastp, clone calling with MiXCR) and kept in-frame beta chains. Rows merge per CDR3 protein into single entries with the most common DNA and genes. The V and J calls shown here were made by TCRdb, not taken from the authors' results. Counted in this sample were 96,000 or so distinct CDR3 sequences; roughly 56% of them appeared once. Together, the top ten hold 27% of the sample.

The sequence joins TRBV7-9 to TRBJ2-3; the D gene identity is not certain. This clonotype was sampled from a woman between 40 and 50 years old with Graves' hyperthyroidism. The sample consisted of blood. The bases read TGTGCCAGCAGCTTAGTTGAATGGTCAGATACGCAGTATCTT. It translates to CASSLVEWSDTQYL.